Listed below are T cell receptor beta chains from one sample, sequenced in a study of T cell changes during pregnancy in multiple sclerosis. Only in-frame clones appear in the TCRdb table, and some are missing; sequencing was by immunoSEQ multiplex PCR. The repertoire has more than 80,000 clones, 90% to 95% of them found once; the top ten carry over 0.95%. This specimen consisted of peripheral blood, obtained in the second trimester of pregnancy. Receptors originate from a female donor with multiple sclerosis, enrolled in a pregnancy study. Each CDR3 is given with its conserved first and last residue. The D gene is left open where the match is weak. Expanded clones are given a class, and other clones once, few, many or no size at all.

d_call cdr3_length j_call v_call clone_size cdr3_nt cdr3_aa
NA 14 TRBJ1-1 TRBV5-1 once TGCGCCAGCAGCTCATACGGACAGTACACTGAAGCTTTCTTT CASSSYGQYTEAFF
TRBD1 16 TRBJ1-3 TRBV9 NA TGTGCCAGCAGCGTCGCGACAGGGGGATCTGGAAACACCATATATTTT CASSVATGGSGNTIYF
NA 14 TRBJ1-2 TRBV7-9 NA TGTGCCAGCATCTTAGAGGCCGGGGGACATGGCTACACCTTC CASILEAGGHGYTF
TRBD1 13 TRBJ2-7 TRBV28 NA TGTGCCAGCAGTTTCGACCCAACAGGGGATGAGTACTTC CASSFDPTGDEYF
NA 13 TRBJ1-1 TRBV28 NA TGTGCCAGCAGCTTGGGGGGAGGGACTGAAGCTTTCTTT CASSLGGGTEAFF
NA 15 TRBJ1-1 TRBV27 NA TGTGCCAGCAGTTTATTTGCAGGGCCGAACACTGAAGCTTTCTTT CASSLFAGPNTEAFF
TRBD2 16 TRBJ2-7 TRBV28 NA TGTGCCAGCAGCCCACACCTAGCGGGGGAGATCTACGAGCAGTACTTC CASSPHLAGEIYEQYF
NA 15 TRBJ2-5 TRBV5-4 NA TGTGCCAGCAGCACCGGTCGAAGGGGCCAAGAGACCCAGTACTTC CASSTGRRGQETQYF
TRBD2 19 TRBJ2-1 TRBV5-1 NA TGCGCCAGCAGCTTGTCAGCGGGAGGACTGCCTGGGAAGCCAACGGAGCAGTTCTTC CASSLSAGGLPGKPTEQFF
NA 12 TRBJ2-2 TRBV25-1 NA TGTGCCGCCCAGGGGAACACCGGGGAGCTGTTTTTT CAAQGNTGELFF
TRBD1 15 TRBJ2-5 TRBV7-8 NA TGTGCCAGCAGCCTAATCCGGGACAGACAAGAGACCCAGTACTTC CASSLIRDRQETQYF
TRBD1 13 TRBJ2-7 TRBV2 NA TGTGCCAGCAGCGCGGACAGGGGCTACGAGCAGTACTTC CASSADRGYEQYF
TRBD2 14 TRBJ2-7 TRBV27 NA TGTGCCAGCAGTGGGGGACTAGCAGCATACGAGCAGTACTTC CASSGGLAAYEQYF
NA 14 TRBJ1-3 TRBV25-1 NA TGTGCCAGCAGAGAGGTTAGCTCTGGAAACACCATATATTTT CASREVSSGNTIYF
NA 15 TRBJ2-7 TRBV4-1 NA TGCGCCAGCAGCCAAGACCGTCGCCGGGGAGGCGAGCAGTACTTC CASSQDRRRGGEQYF
TRBD2 17 TRBJ2-1 TRBV7-2 NA TGTGCCAGCAGCTTATTAAGAGCGGGAGGGCCGCTCAATGAGCAGTTCTTC CASSLLRAGGPLNEQFF
TRBD2 16 TRBJ2-1 TRBV13 NA TGTGCCAGCAGCTTCAGGACTAGTGTGTCTCCCGATGAGCAGTTCTTC CASSFRTSVSPDEQFF
NA 15 TRBJ2-3 TRBV7-9 NA TGTGCCAGCAGCTTAGGGGCTATAAACACAGATACGCAGTATTTT CASSLGAINTDTQYF
NA 18 TRBJ1-3 TRBV18 NA TGTGCCAGCTCACCACTTGGGTCAGGAAAACTCTCTGGAAACACCATATATTTT CASSPLGSGKLSGNTIYF
NA 15 TRBJ1-1 TRBV11-2 NA TGTGCCAGCAGCTTACAGGGTAGAAGGCTCACTGAAGCTTTCTTT CASSLQGRRLTEAFF
TRBD1 14 TRBJ1-1 TRBV28 NA TGTGCCAGCAGTTTGGGACAGGGGTACACTGAAGCTTTCTTT CASSLGQGYTEAFF
NA 16 TRBJ2-7 TRBV5-1 NA TGCGCCAGCAGCTTGGTAGGTCAGGGCCCGTGGTACGAGCAGTACTTC CASSLVGQGPWYEQYF
TRBD2 18 TRBJ2-7 TRBV15 NA TGTGCCACCAGCAGAGGCACGAGTTCGCGGGGGGCCCCCTACGAGCAGTACTTC CATSRGTSSRGAPYEQYF